Each of the 30 T cell receptor beta chains below was sequenced from the same sample in a study of blood T cell repertoires in COVID-19. Profiled with immunoSEQ multiplex PCR; TCRdb holds only in-frame clones, not every one. Of 60,000 to 65,000 clones listed, more than 60% are singletons. What was sequenced was peripheral blood. The receptor set was obtained from a human donor in a cohort sampled during active COVID-19.

The chain recombines TRBV6-1 with TRBJ2-7, with 8 nucleotides matching TRBD2. This CDR3 has 12 amino acids. The germline V gene has CDR1 MNHNS and CDR2 SASEGT. The trim removed 3 bases at V and 13 bases at J, leaving 8 bases unmatched. CDR3 coding DNA: TGTGCCAGCAGTGATGGGAGTAGCGGGGAATACTTC. This sequence encodes CASSDGSSGEYF.

The J gene is TRBJ2-3, the V gene TRBV2; 9 bases map to TRBD2. Germline CDR1 SNHLY, CDR2 FYNNEI. This CDR3 contains 14 residues. Unmatched junction bases numbered 3, after V lost 7 bases and J lost 1 base. CDR3 region: CASISGGRTDTQYF. In DNA form, the CDR3 reads TGTGCCAGCATTAGCGGGGGACGCACAGATACGCAGTATTTT.

The rearrangement uses TRBV7-8 and TRBJ1-1, with D hard to call. Germline V gives CDR1 SGHVS, CDR2 FQNEAQ. The CDR3 totals 15 residues. Trimming shortened V by 5 bases and J by 1 base, and 14 bases separated the two germline ends. The CDR3 sequence: CASSQRTGSNTEAFF. CDR3 nucleotides: TGTGCCAGCAGCCAAAGGACGGGGTCGAACACTGAAGCTTTCTTT. The whole variable domain, filled in from reference TRBV7-8 and TRBJ1-1, reads GAGVSQSPRYKVAKRGQDVALRCDPISGHVSLFWYQQALGQGPEFLTYFQNEAQLDKSGLPSDRFFAERPEGSVSTLKIQRTQQEDSAVYLCASSQRTGSNTEAFFGQGTRLTVV.

This clone occurred a few times. The chain combines TRBV7-9 with TRBJ2-7; 9 nucleotides agree with TRBD1. Trimming cost V 5 bases and J 6 bases; bases outside gene matches: 8. This CDR3 is built from 14 residues. CDR1 and CDR2 (germline): SEHNR, FQNEAQ (reference sequence). This chain's CDR3 is CASSPPGQGGEQYF. The DNA for the CDR3 is TGTGCCAGCAGCCCTCCGGGACAGGGCGGCGAGCAGTACTTC. Looking up the rest from reference TRBV7-9 and TRBJ2-7 gives the full variable domain: DTGVSQNPRHKITKRGQNVTFRCDPISEHNRLYWYRQTLGQGPEFLTYFQNEAQLEKSRLLSDRFSAERPKGSFSTLEIQRTEQGDSAMYLCASSPPGQGGEQYFGPGTRLTVT.

CDR3: CASSLVQGSNNEQFF. CDR3 sequence (DNA): TGCGCCAGCAGCTTGGTACAGGGGAGTAACAATGAGCAGTTCTTC. This sequence joins TRBV5-1 and TRBJ2-1, with 7 bases fitting TRBD1. Trimming at V came to 0 bases and at J to 5 bases, leaving 5 bases not matched to a gene. Per the germline V gene, CDR1 is SGHRS and CDR2 is YFSETQ. This CDR3 is built from 15 residues.

This clone showed up many times. The rearrangement uses TRBV2 and TRBJ1-3; D uncertain. This CDR3 is built from 14 residues. Germline V gene lookup returns CDR1 SNHLY and CDR2 FYNNEI. V shed 1 base and J shed 1 base, with 5 bases lying between them. CDR3 region: CASSEGHSGNTIYF. The CDR3, as DNA: TGTGCCAGCAGTGAAGGGCATTCTGGAAACACCATATATTTT.

The chain couples TRBV4-3 to TRBJ2-4; TRBD2 matches at 9 bases. The length of the CDR3 is 17 residues. Germline lookup yields CDR1 LGHNA and CDR2 YSLEER. With 0 bases clipped from V and 6 bases from J, the junction kept 9 bases outside the gene matches. The CDR3 DNA is TGCGCCAGCAGCCAAGACAGGAGCGGGGGGTCGGGAAACATTCAGTACTTC. Amino acid sequence: CASSQDRSGGSGNIQYF.

V usage is TRBV20-1 and J usage is TRBJ2-1; D gene ambiguous. Germline lookup yields CDR1 DFQATT and CDR2 SNEGSKA (reference sequence). The CDR3 is 11 amino acids. V was cut by 6 bases and J by 1 base, with 4 bases left in between. The CDR3 sequence: CSATSYNEQFF. In nucleotides, the CDR3 is TGCAGTGCAACATCCTACAATGAGCAGTTCTTC.

The chain links TRBV24-1 to TRBJ2-1; D unclear. Trimming pared 3 bases from V and 5 bases from J, leaving 13 bases between. Looked up from germline, CDR1 is KGHDR and CDR2 is SFDVKD. The length of the CDR3 is 15 residues. The CDR3 bases are TGTGCCACCAGTGATCCGGCAGGCAGAGACAATGAGCAGTTCTTC. Encoded protein: CATSDPAGRDNEQFF.

The rearrangement joins TRBV6-1 to TRBJ2-5; D may be TRBD2 (6 bases). V was trimmed by 2 bases and J by 2 bases, leaving 21 bases between them. Germline CDR1 is MNHNS and CDR2 is SASEGT. This CDR3 contains 18 residues. The CDR3 is CASSETPPRETLQETQYF. In DNA, the CDR3 is TGTGCCAGCAGTGAAACCCCACCTCGGGAGACCCTACAAGAGACCCAGTACTTC.

CDR3 coding DNA: TGTGCCAGCAGTGTAACAGGGCGCGGTCAGCCCCAGCATTTT. Amino acid sequence: CASSVTGRGQPQHF. This chain joins TRBV27 and TRBJ1-5, with D possibly matching TRBD1 (6 bases). The CDR3 runs 14 residues. Germline V gives CDR1 MNHEY, CDR2 SMNVEV (reference sequence). Trimming stripped 5 bases from V and 6 bases from J, with 14 bases between.

V and J are TRBV6-2 or TRBV6-3 and TRBJ2-1; TRBD1 might be the D (5 bases). CDR1 and CDR2 from the germline V gene are MNHEY and SVGEGT. V gave up 2 bases and J gave up 8 bases, with 10 bases separating them. The CDR3 loop spans 13 amino acids. CDR3: CASSYMWGDEQFF. The DNA of the CDR3 is TGTGCCAGCAGTTACATGTGGGGCGATGAGCAGTTCTTC.

J is TRBJ1-1 and V is TRBV18; 9 nucleotides line up with TRBD1. With 5 bases clipped from V and 8 bases from J, the junction kept 6 bases outside the gene matches. The CDR3 sequence is 13 residues long. Per the germline V gene, CDR1 is KGHSH and CDR2 is LQKENI. The CDR3 DNA is TGTGCCAGCTCAACGACAGGGGGGGCGGAAGCTTTCTTT. It encodes CASSTTGGAEAFF.

This chain links TRBV5-1 with TRBJ2-2; maybe TRBD1 (6 bases). In germline, CDR1 is SGHRS, CDR2 YFSETQ. This CDR3 has 14 amino acids. V dropped 0 bases and J dropped 7 bases, with 10 bases sitting between them. Here the CDR3 reads CASSLDRVDGELFF. DNA for the CDR3: TGCGCCAGCAGCTTGGACAGGGTGGACGGGGAGCTGTTTTTT.

V is TRBV5-1 and J is TRBJ2-7; 7 nucleotides agree with TRBD2. Trimming removed 2 bases from V and 6 bases from J; junction bases left unmatched: 5. The V gene's germline CDR1 is SGHRS and CDR2 YFSETQ. The CDR3 is 13 residues long. The DNA for the CDR3 is TGCGCCAGCAGCTTAGAAAGCGGGGTCGAGCAGTACTTC. Its protein product is CASSLESGVEQYF.

The chain employs TRBV23-1 and TRBJ1-1; a weak D match, TRBD1 (5 bases). TRBV23-1 is labeled an ORF, and its function is uncertain. The V end was cut by 6 bases, the J end by 1 base, with 12 bases between. The CDR3 runs to 14 residues. CDR3 loop: CASRRRQPNTEAFF. The CDR3 bases are TGCGCCAGCAGGAGGCGACAGCCGAACACTGAAGCTTTCTTT.

In DNA, the CDR3 is TGTGCCAGCAGCGTAGCAGGGCAAACTAACACCGGGGAGCTGTTTTTT. Its translation is CASSVAGQTNTGELFF. The V call is TRBV9, the J call TRBJ2-2; a possible D gene is TRBD1 (5 bases). The CDR3 sequence is 16 residues long. Germline assignment: CDR1 SGDLS and CDR2 YYNGEE. The V gene lost 0 bases and the J gene lost 2 bases, with 11 bases spanning the gap.

The rearrangement joins TRBV3-1 (or the pseudogene TRBV3-2) to TRBJ1-3; 9 bases fit TRBD1. CDR1 LGHDT and CDR2 YNNKEL come from the germline V gene (reference sequence). Trimming removed 0 bases from V and 2 bases from J; junction bases left unmatched: 2. The CDR3 length is 16 residues. The CDR3 region is CASSQDRDRAGNTIYF. Here the CDR3 DNA reads TGTGCCAGCAGCCAAGACCGGGACAGGGCTGGAAACACCATATATTTT.

In its sample, this clone was seen once. The rearrangement joins TRBV11-3 to TRBJ2-2, with 14 bases that match TRBD2. Germline trimming cut 4 bases from V and 7 bases from J; bases unmatched to any gene: 5. The CDR3 contains 16 residues. From germline, CDR1 is SGHNT and CDR2 YENEEA. The CDR3 DNA reads TGTGCCAGCAGCTCCAGACTAGCGGGGGGGAGCGGGGAGCTGTTTTTT. It is translated as CASSSRLAGGSGELFF.

Regarding this clone: In the same sample, other DNA sequences code for this CDR3. V is TRBV5-1 and J is TRBJ2-3, with TRBD2 matching 12 bases. Germline assignment: CDR1 SGHRS and CDR2 YFSETQ. V lost 4 bases to trimming and J lost 2 bases; unmatched junction nucleotides: 8. The CDR3 consists of 17 residues. The chain's CDR3 is CASSPSSGGADTDTQYF. DNA for the CDR3: TGCGCCAGCAGCCCCTCTAGCGGGGGGGCAGACACAGATACGCAGTATTTT.

CDR3 nucleotide sequence: TGTGCCAGCAGCCCCCCCAGGACAGGGGGCGTAGAGACCCAGTACTTC. Encoded protein: CASSPPRTGGVETQYF. V gene TRBV5-5 combines with J gene TRBJ2-5; 11 nucleotides agree with TRBD1. The germline V gene has CDR1 SGHKS and CDR2 YYEKEE (reference sequence). The CDR3 totals 16 residues. J was trimmed by 4 bases and V by 4 bases; bases with no gene match: 9.

The chain employs TRBV2 and TRBJ1-1; TRBD1 aligns across 7 bases. From germline, CDR1 is SNHLY and CDR2 FYNNEI. The CDR3 is 13 amino acids. V trimming: 10 bases; J trimming: 4 bases; junction bases outside the gene matches: 9. The chain's CDR3 is CATTPTGSTEAFF. In DNA, the CDR3 is TGTGCCACCACCCCGACAGGGAGCACTGAAGCTTTCTTT.

The gene calls are TRBV7-6 and TRBJ1-3, with D perhaps TRBD1 (5 bases). Germline V lookup: CDR1 SGHVS, CDR2 FNYEAQ. V was clipped by 5 bases and J by 0 bases, with 11 bases between them. CDR3 length: 15 amino acids. As DNA, the CDR3 is TGTGCCAGCAGCCCAGACAGTCCCTCTGGAAACACCATATATTTT. The encoded protein is CASSPDSPSGNTIYF.

The chain uses TRBV11-2 and TRBJ1-3; weak D call: TRBD1 (5 bases). V was trimmed by 3 bases and J by 2 bases, leaving 20 bases between them. Germline V gene lookup returns CDR1 SGHAT and CDR2 FQNNGV. The length of the CDR3 is 18 residues. CDR3 nucleotides: TGTGCCAGCAGCTTTCGGGGGGTAGGCAGTTCAGCTGGAAACACCATATATTTT. Protein: CASSFRGVGSSAGNTIYF.

The chain couples TRBV2 to TRBJ1-5, with TRBD1 identical over 7 bases. The J segment lost 9 bases and the V segment lost 4 bases, leaving 6 bases of the junction unmatched. Looked up from germline, CDR1 is SNHLY and CDR2 is FYNNEI. The CDR3 runs 13 residues. The CDR3 loop reads CASSGDSLGPQHF. The CDR3 nucleotides read TGTGCCAGCAGTGGGGACAGTCTTGGGCCCCAGCATTTT.

This CDR3 is CASSVGLRETQYF. Here the CDR3 DNA reads TGTGCCAGCAGCGTAGGACTGAGAGAGACCCAGTACTTC. The chain has TRBV7-7 and TRBJ2-5; D might be TRBD2 (5 bases). CDR1 is SSHAT and CDR2 is FNYEAQ in the germline V gene (reference sequence). The length of the CDR3 is 13 residues. Deletions cut 5 bases from V and 4 bases from J, with 11 bases between.

V is TRBV28 and J is TRBJ2-2; 7 nucleotides line up with TRBD1. This CDR3 comprises 17 residues. J was trimmed by 0 bases and V by 2 bases; bases with no gene match: 6. Germline CDR1 and CDR2: MDHEN and SYDVKM. Written as DNA, the CDR3 is TGTGCCAGCAGTTTACAGGGGGTGGGCTCGAACACCGGGGAGCTGTTTTTT. It codes for CASSLQGVGSNTGELFF.

The gene calls are TRBV14 and TRBJ2-1; D is unclear. Germline V gene lookup returns CDR1 SGHDN and CDR2 FVKESK. The ends were cut back, 2 bases at V and 4 bases at J, with 6 bases in the middle. The CDR3 has 13 amino acids. CDR3 amino acids: CASSQYTYNEQFF. DNA for the CDR3: TGTGCCAGCAGCCAATATACATACAATGAGCAGTTCTTC. Full variable domain (missing parts from reference TRBV14 and TRBJ2-1): EAGVTQFPSHSVIEKGQTVTLRCDPISGHDNLYWYRRVMGKEIKFLLHFVKESKQDESGMPNNRFLAERTGGTYSTLKVQPAELEDSGVYFCASSQYTYNEQFFGPGTRLTVL.

V is TRBV24-1 and J is TRBJ2-1; D is possibly TRBD1 (5 bases). CDR1 is KGHDR and CDR2 is SFDVKD in the germline V gene. This CDR3 contains 13 residues. V was shortened by 9 bases and J by 7 bases, with 15 bases between the two germline ends. The CDR3 here is CATGGTGWNEQFF. In DNA, the CDR3 is TGTGCCACCGGCGGCACAGGATGGAATGAGCAGTTCTTC.

This clone occurred a few times. The CDR3 sequence: CAIIRDQPQHF. The CDR3 DNA follows: TGTGCCATCATCCGGGATCAGCCCCAGCATTTT. The genes are TRBV25-1 and TRBJ1-5, with D unclear. CDR1 is MGHDK, CDR2 SYGVNS, per germline. Trimming left V 10 bases short and J 5 bases short, with 9 bases between. The CDR3 is 11 residues long.